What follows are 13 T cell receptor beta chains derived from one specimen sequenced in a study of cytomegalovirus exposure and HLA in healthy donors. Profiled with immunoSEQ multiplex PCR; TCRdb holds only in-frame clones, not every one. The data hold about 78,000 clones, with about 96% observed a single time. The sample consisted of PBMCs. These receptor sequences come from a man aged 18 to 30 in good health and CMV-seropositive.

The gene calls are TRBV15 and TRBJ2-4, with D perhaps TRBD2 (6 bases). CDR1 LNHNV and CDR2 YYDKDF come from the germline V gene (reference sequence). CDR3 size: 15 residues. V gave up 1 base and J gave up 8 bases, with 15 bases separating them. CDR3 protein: CATSRGWRGRDIQYF. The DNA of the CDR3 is TGTGCCACCAGCAGAGGGTGGAGGGGTCGGGACATTCAGTACTTC.

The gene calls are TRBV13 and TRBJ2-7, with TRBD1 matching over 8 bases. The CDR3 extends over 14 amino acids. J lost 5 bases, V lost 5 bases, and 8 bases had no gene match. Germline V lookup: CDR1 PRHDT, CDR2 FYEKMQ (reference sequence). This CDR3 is CASSHGQGLHEQYF. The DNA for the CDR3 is TGTGCCAGCAGCCACGGACAGGGCCTCCACGAGCAGTACTTC.

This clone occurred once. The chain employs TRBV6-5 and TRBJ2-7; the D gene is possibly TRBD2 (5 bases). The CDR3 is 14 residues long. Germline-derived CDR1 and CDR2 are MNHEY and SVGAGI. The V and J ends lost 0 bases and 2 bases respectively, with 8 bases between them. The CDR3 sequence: CASSYSKRAYEQYF. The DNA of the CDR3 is TGTGCCAGCAGTTACTCTAAGAGGGCCTACGAGCAGTACTTC.

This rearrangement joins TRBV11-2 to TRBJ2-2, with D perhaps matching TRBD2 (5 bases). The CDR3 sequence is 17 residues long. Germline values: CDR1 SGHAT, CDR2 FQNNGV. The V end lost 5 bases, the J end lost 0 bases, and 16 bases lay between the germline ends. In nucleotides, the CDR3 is TGTGCCAGCAGCCCTCTAGATTGGGGAGCGAACACCGGGGAGCTGTTTTTT. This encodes CASSPLDWGANTGELFF.

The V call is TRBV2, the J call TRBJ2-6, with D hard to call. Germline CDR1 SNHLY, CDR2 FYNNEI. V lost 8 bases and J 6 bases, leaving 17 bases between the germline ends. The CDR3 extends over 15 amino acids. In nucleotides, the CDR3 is TGTGCCAGCTTAACCCTCGCCTACGTGGCCAACGTCCTGACTTTC. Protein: CASLTLAYVANVLTF.

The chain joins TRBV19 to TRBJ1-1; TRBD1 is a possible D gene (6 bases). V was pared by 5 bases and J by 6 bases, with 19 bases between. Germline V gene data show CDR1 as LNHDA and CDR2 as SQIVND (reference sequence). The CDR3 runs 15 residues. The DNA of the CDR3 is TGTGCCAGTAGTCTCTATACAGGGTACCAGGCTGAAGCTTTCTTT. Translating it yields CASSLYTGYQAEAFF.

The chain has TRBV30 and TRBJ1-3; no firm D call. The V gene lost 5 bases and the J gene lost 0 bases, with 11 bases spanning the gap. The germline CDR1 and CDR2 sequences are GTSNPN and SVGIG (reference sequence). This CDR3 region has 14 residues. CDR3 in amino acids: CAWRGVSSGNTIYF. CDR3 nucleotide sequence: TGTGCCTGGCGCGGGGTAAGCTCTGGAAACACCATATATTTT.

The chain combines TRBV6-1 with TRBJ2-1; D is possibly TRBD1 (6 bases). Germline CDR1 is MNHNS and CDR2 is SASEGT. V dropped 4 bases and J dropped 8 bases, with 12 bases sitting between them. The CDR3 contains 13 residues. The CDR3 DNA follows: TGTGCCAGCAGTGCTACAGGGTTGTATGAGCAGTTCTTC. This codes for CASSATGLYEQFF.

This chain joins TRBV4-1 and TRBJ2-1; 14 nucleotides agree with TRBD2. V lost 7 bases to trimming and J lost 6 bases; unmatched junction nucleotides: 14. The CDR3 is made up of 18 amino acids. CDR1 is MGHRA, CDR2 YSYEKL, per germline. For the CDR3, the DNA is TGCGCCAGCACTAGCTATATTGGGACTAGCGGGAGTACCAATGAGCAGTTCTTC. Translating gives CASTSYIGTSGSTNEQFF.

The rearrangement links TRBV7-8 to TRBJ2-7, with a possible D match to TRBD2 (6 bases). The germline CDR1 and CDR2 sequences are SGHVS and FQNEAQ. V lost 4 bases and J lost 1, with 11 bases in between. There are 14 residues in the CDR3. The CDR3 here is CASSSVEGSYEQYF. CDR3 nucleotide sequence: TGTGCCAGCAGCTCCGTGGAGGGGTCCTACGAGCAGTACTTC.

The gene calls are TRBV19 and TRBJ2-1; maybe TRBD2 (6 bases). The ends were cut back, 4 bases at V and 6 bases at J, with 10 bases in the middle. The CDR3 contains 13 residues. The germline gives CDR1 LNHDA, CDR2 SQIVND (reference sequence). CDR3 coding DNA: TGTGCCAGTAGTAACCAGGGAGGCAATGAGCAGTTCTTC. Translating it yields CASSNQGGNEQFF. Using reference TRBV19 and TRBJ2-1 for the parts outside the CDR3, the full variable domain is DGGITQSPKYLFRKEGQNVTLSCEQNLNHDAMYWYRQDPGQGLRLIYYSQIVNDFQKGDIAEGYSVSREKKESFPLTVTSAQKNPTAFYLCASSNQGGNEQFFGPGTRLTVL.

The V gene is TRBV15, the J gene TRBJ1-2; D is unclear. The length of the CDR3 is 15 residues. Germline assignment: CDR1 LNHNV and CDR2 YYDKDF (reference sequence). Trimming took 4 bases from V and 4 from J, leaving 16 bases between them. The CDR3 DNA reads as TGTGCCACCAGCACGAACCAAGGAGGGCTCTATGGCTACACCTTC. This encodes CATSTNQGGLYGYTF.

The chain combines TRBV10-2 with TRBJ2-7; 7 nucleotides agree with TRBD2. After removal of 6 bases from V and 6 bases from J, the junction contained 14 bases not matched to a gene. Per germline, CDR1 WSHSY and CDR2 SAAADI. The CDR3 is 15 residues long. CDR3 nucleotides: TGCGCCAGCAGCCCTACGGGGCGGGAGAAGGCCGAGCAGTACTTC. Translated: CASSPTGREKAEQYF.